The 20 T cell receptor beta chains below were found in one sample sequenced in a study of T-cell memory formation after mild COVID-19. TCRdb passed the 5' RACE reads through MiXCR, listing each CDR3 protein once. Counted here are approximately 270,000 distinct CDR3 sequences, 15% to 20% occurring once; the ten biggest clones make up 20% to 25%. The sequencing sample was made of PBMCs or a T cell subset sorted from them (not recorded which). These receptor sequences come from a young man who had mild COVID-19 (a few samples of this study predate the infection). Cell type and time point are not known.

The table lists this clonotype with a few counts. The chain recombines TRBV20-1 with TRBJ2-7; D remains unclear. V gave up 2 bases and J gave up 0 bases, with 11 bases separating them. The CDR3 is 14 amino acids. Germline-derived CDR1 and CDR2 are DFQATT and SNEGSKA (reference sequence). The CDR3 here is CSARYDIHSYEQYF. Written as DNA, the CDR3 is TGCAGTGCTAGATATGACATCCACTCCTACGAGCAGTACTTC.

The J gene is TRBJ2-5, the V gene TRBV11-2; no definite D call. CDR1 is SGHAT, CDR2 FQNNGV, per germline. Trimming stripped 6 bases from V and 4 bases from J, with 9 bases between. This CDR3 has 12 residues. For the CDR3, the DNA is TGTGCCAGCAGGAGTCTAGGAGAGACCCAGTACTTC. It is translated as CASRSLGETQYF.

This clonotype was seen only a few times. The chain has TRBV5-1 and TRBJ2-5; either TRBD1 or TRBD2 may fit D (5 bases each). CDR3 length: 14 residues. Germline values: CDR1 SGHRS, CDR2 YFSETQ. V lost 0 bases, J lost 2 bases, and 8 bases lay in between. The DNA of the CDR3 is TGCGCCAGCAGCTTGGCCGAGGGGCAAGAGACCCAGTACTTC. This codes for CASSLAEGQETQYF. Complete variable domain (other parts from reference TRBV5-1 and TRBJ2-5): KAGVTQTPRYLIKTRGQQVTLSCSPISGHRSVSWYQQTPGQGLQFLFEYFSETQRNKGNFPGRFSGRQFSNSRSEMNVSTLELGDSALYLCASSLAEGQETQYFGPGTRLLVL.

The chain recombines TRBV10-2 with TRBJ2-7; no clear D gene. The CDR3 loop spans 11 amino acids. Germline loops: CDR1 WSHSY, CDR2 SAAADI. V dropped 6 bases and J dropped 0 bases, with 3 bases sitting between them. CDR3: CASRFSYEQYF. CDR3 nucleotides: TGCGCCAGCAGGTTCTCCTACGAGCAGTACTTC.

This clonotype was observed at least ten times. The chain combines TRBV7-2 with TRBJ1-3; TRBD1 might be the D (5 bases). The CDR3 consists of 16 residues. CDR1 and CDR2 (germline): SGHTA, FQGNSA. Trimming shortened V by 1 base and J by 3 bases, and 13 bases separated the two germline ends. The CDR3 sequence: CASSLGGGALGNTIYF. The CDR3 DNA reads as TGTGCCAGCAGCTTAGGGGGGGGTGCCCTTGGAAACACCATATATTTT.

V usage is TRBV29-1 and J usage is TRBJ1-1, with 7 bases aligning to TRBD1. The CDR3 contains 13 residues. Germline lookup yields CDR1 SQVTM and CDR2 ANQGSEA. Trimming cost V 6 bases and J 3 bases; bases outside gene matches: 7. The CDR3 DNA sequence: TGCAGCGTCCGCAGGGGGTTCGACACTGAAGCTTTCTTT. Protein sequence: CSVRRGFDTEAFF.

V is TRBV6-6 and J is TRBJ1-4; D gene ambiguous. The CDR3 is 17 residues long. The germline V gene encodes CDR1 MNHNY and CDR2 SVGAGI (reference sequence). V lost 5 bases, J lost 3 bases, and 19 bases lay in between. CDR3 in amino acids: CASSQRGGGIANEKLFF. The CDR3 DNA follows: TGTGCCAGCAGTCAACGAGGCGGCGGGATCGCTAATGAAAAACTGTTTTTT.

The chain recombines TRBV4-2 with TRBJ2-1, with TRBD2 matching 8 bases. Unmatched junction bases numbered 4, after V lost 5 bases and J lost 4 bases. This CDR3 has 14 amino acids. Per the germline V gene, CDR1 is LGHNA and CDR2 is YNFKEQ. CDR3 protein: CASSSAGGYNEQFF. The CDR3 region has the DNA TGTGCCAGCAGCAGCGCGGGGGGATACAATGAGCAGTTCTTC.

The V gene is TRBV7-2, the J gene TRBJ2-2; TRBD1 matches at 8 bases. The length of the CDR3 is 14 residues. CDR1 and CDR2 from the germline V gene are SGHTA and FQGNSA. V lost 5 bases, J lost 6 bases, and 5 bases stayed unmatched. CDR3 sequence: CASSGLTGAGELFF. Here the CDR3 DNA reads TGTGCCAGCAGCGGTTTGACAGGGGCCGGGGAGCTGTTTTTT.

The rearrangement links TRBV2 to TRBJ2-1; D is unresolved. This CDR3 is 12 amino acids long. Deletions cut 5 bases from V and 5 bases from J, with 7 bases between. Germline V gene data show CDR1 as SNHLY and CDR2 as FYNNEI. The CDR3 loop is CASSPLNNEQFF. As DNA, the CDR3 is TGTGCCAGCAGTCCTTTGAACAATGAGCAGTTCTTC.

In nucleotides, the CDR3 is TGTGCCAGCAGCTCCCGGAACCAAGAGACCCAGTACTTC. It encodes CASSSRNQETQYF. The chain recombines TRBV7-2 with TRBJ2-5; no clear D gene. The CDR3 covers 13 residues. The germline CDR1 and CDR2 sequences are SGHTA and FQGNSA. V dropped 4 bases and J dropped 0 bases, with 6 bases sitting between them.

The rearrangement uses TRBV15 and TRBJ2-7; D possibly corresponds to TRBD1 (5 bases). This CDR3 has 13 amino acids. Deletions cut 1 base from V and 4 bases from J, with 8 bases between. CDR1 is LNHNV, CDR2 YYDKDF, per germline (reference sequence). CDR3 DNA sequence: TGTGCCACCAGCAGAGCCAGGGCGTACGAGCAGTACGTC. It encodes CATSRARAYEQYV.

This clonotype was detected ten times or more. The chain employs TRBV7-2 and TRBJ1-1; D perhaps matches TRBD1 (5 bases). Germline-derived CDR1 and CDR2 are SGHTA and FQGNSA. V was pared by 5 bases and J by 0 bases, with 10 bases between. CDR3 length equals 14 residues. Here the CDR3 reads CASSRGGMNTEAFF. CDR3 in DNA: TGTGCCAGCAGCCGCGGGGGGATGAACACTGAAGCTTTCTTT. Based on the CDR3 plus reference TRBV7-2 and TRBJ1-1, the full variable domain is GAGVSQSPSNKVTEKGKDVELRCDPISGHTALYWYRQSLGQGLEFLIYFQGNSAPDKSGLPSDRFSAERTGGSVSTLTIQRTQQEDSAVYLCASSRGGMNTEAFFGQGTRLTVV.

This chain links TRBV6-1 with TRBJ2-3, with 8 bases identical to TRBD1. Trimming at V came to 7 bases and at J to 3 bases, leaving 6 bases not matched to a gene. Per the germline V gene, CDR1 is MNHNS and CDR2 is SASEGT. CDR3 length equals 14 residues. The DNA for the CDR3 is TGTGCCAGCAATTACTGGACAGGGACAGATACGCAGTATTTT. Translated, it gives CASNYWTGTDTQYF.

In this sample, this clonotype turned up a few times. The chain couples TRBV11-2 to TRBJ2-1; 13 nucleotides match TRBD2. CDR1 SGHAT and CDR2 FQNNGV come from the germline V gene. The CDR3 is 16 amino acids. The junction had 8 bases not matched to a gene; V was cut back by 5 bases and J by 7 bases. The CDR3 sequence is CASSAQLAGGRNEQFF. Here the CDR3 DNA reads TGTGCCAGCAGCGCGCAACTAGCGGGGGGGCGTAATGAGCAGTTCTTC.

There are a few counts of this clonotype. The chain employs TRBV10-3 and TRBJ2-7; TRBD1 might be the D (6 bases). CDR1 is ENHRY, CDR2 SYGVKD, per germline. V shed 6 bases and J shed 6 bases, with 18 bases lying between them. CDR3 length equals 14 residues. DNA for the CDR3: TGTGCCATCAGCCCGGGGCCAGGGGCGCGCGAGCAGTACGTC. Encoded protein: CAISPGPGAREQYV.

The chain joins TRBV29-1 to TRBJ2-3; D not certain. V dropped 1 base and J dropped 0 bases, with 5 bases sitting between them. The CDR3 consists of 13 residues. Germline CDR1 SQVTM, CDR2 ANQGSEA. The CDR3: CSVEGASTDTQYF. DNA for the CDR3: TGCAGCGTTGAAGGGGCCAGCACAGATACGCAGTATTTT.

This clonotype was observed a handful of times. The chain carries TRBV4-3 and TRBJ2-7; possible D gene TRBD1, 6 bases. The CDR3 spans 15 residues. V was pared by 5 bases and J by 2 bases, with 16 bases between. The germline CDR1 and CDR2 sequences are LGHNA and YSLEER. The CDR3 DNA is TGCGCCAGCAGCTTCCAGGACAGTTTTACCTACGAGCAGTACTTC. Its protein is CASSFQDSFTYEQYF.

The rearrangement links TRBV11-2 to TRBJ2-1; D is undetermined. CDR1 is SGHAT and CDR2 is FQNNGV in the germline V gene. V lost 5 bases, J lost 2 bases, and 10 bases lay in between. The length of the CDR3 is 14 residues. CDR3 region: CASSLQPAYNEQFF. CDR3 DNA: TGTGCCAGCAGCCTCCAGCCAGCCTACAATGAGCAGTTCTTC.

The rearrangement joins TRBV5-1 to TRBJ2-3; D is possibly TRBD1 (5 bases). The CDR3 contains 15 residues. Germline V lookup: CDR1 SGHRS, CDR2 YFSETQ. V lost 4 bases and J lost 0, with 12 bases in between. The CDR3 reads CASSKEQASTDTQYF. DNA for the CDR3: TGCGCCAGCAGCAAGGAACAGGCTAGCACAGATACGCAGTATTTT.